This T cell receptor (beta chain) came from a study of molecular identifiers for immune sequencing clone quantification. To note about this clonotype: One junction end does not reproduce the germline sequence, and a read error may be involved.

MiXCR was run by TCRdb on the PCR reads, yielding one entry per CDR3 protein. The repertoire consists of 600,000 to 650,000 distinct CDR3 sequences, with 15% to 20% occurring once and the leading ten covering about 0.9%. Material: naive CD8+ T cells from blood, with Jurkat cell RNA spiked in. This sample's subset: FACS-sorted CD8+CD4-CCR7+CD45RA+ naive T cells. The sequence derives from a human donor in good health. Some libraries in this study had Jurkat cell RNA spiked in.

The CDR3 here is CSTRDRRGASYEQYF. As DNA, the CDR3 is TGCAGTACTAGAGATCGGCGGGGGGCTTCCTACGAGCAGTACTTC. The rearrangement uses TRBV20-1 and TRBJ2-7, with TRBD2 matching over 8 bases. The CDR3 extends over 15 amino acids. CDR1 and CDR2 (germline): DFQATT, SNEGSKA (reference sequence).